These 10 T cell receptor beta chains originate from one sample sequenced in a study of graft-versus-host responses after intestinal transplantation. These receptors lack a known antigen. The protocol was immunoSEQ multiplex PCR, while the TCRdb copy is restricted to in-frame clones and leaves out a portion. The table records roughly 64,000 clones, roughly nine tenths of them present only once. Sequences were derived from unstimulated CD8+ T cells sorted from spleen or lymph node cells, sampled before transplant. These receptors all stem from a human donor who was the organ donor for an intestinal transplant.

This chain joins TRBV28 and TRBJ1-5; 9 nucleotides match TRBD1. V lost 5 bases, J lost 7 bases, and 6 bases stayed unmatched. The CDR3 loop spans 14 amino acids. The germline CDR1 and CDR2 sequences are MDHEN and SYDVKM. The CDR3 sequence is CASSITGGGQPQHF. CDR3 nucleotides: TGTGCCAGCAGTATTACAGGGGGCGGGCAGCCCCAGCATTTT.

V gene TRBV9 combines with J gene TRBJ1-2; 8 positions match TRBD1. This CDR3 spans 12 amino acids. Germline CDR1 and CDR2: SGDLS and YYNGEE. The V gene end was trimmed by 5 bases and the J gene end by 8 bases; junction bases not matched to a gene: 5. The CDR3 spells CASRDRADGYTF. The CDR3 region has the DNA TGTGCCAGCAGGGACAGGGCCGACGGCTACACCTTC.

Only one count was recorded for this clone. The gene calls are TRBV7-9 and TRBJ2-7; 12 bases match TRBD2. The CDR3 totals 16 residues. CDR1 and CDR2 (germline): SEHNR, FQNEAQ (reference sequence). V was pared by 5 bases and J by 0 bases, with 5 bases of the junction left unmatched. In DNA, the CDR3 is TGTGCCAGCAGCGAACTAGCGGGAGGAGGCTCCTACGAGCAGTACTTC. Amino acids: CASSELAGGGSYEQYF. The variable domain in full, completed from reference TRBV7-9 and TRBJ2-7, reads DTGVSQNPRHKITKRGQNVTFRCDPISEHNRLYWYRQTLGQGPEFLTYFQNEAQLEKSRLLSDRFSAERPKGSFSTLEIQRTEQGDSAMYLCASSELAGGGSYEQYFGPGTRLTVT.

The CDR3 DNA sequence: TGTGCCTGCAACCAGTATAAGCGGGAGATCATCCCAGATACGCAGTATTTT. It codes for CACNQYKREIIPDTQYF. V usage is TRBV30 and J usage is TRBJ2-3; the match to TRBD2 covers 8 bases. CDR1 and CDR2 from the germline V gene are GTSNPN and SVGIG (reference sequence). The V and J ends lost 6 bases and 4 bases, in that order; junction bases with no gene match: 18. CDR3 length: 17 residues.

The chain is built from TRBV30 and TRBJ2-3; 11 bases map to TRBD1. The junction had 13 bases not matched to a gene; V was cut back by 5 bases and J by 6 bases. Germline loops: CDR1 GTSNPN, CDR2 SVGIG (reference sequence). There are 16 residues in the CDR3. The CDR3 spells CAWVTRTGGRMDTQYF. CDR3 sequence (DNA): TGTGCCTGGGTGACTCGGACAGGGGGCCGTATGGATACGCAGTATTTT.

J is TRBJ2-1 and V is TRBV9, with 8 bases identical to TRBD1. CDR3 size: 16 residues. V shed 3 bases, J shed 1 base, and the junction held 6 bases outside the gene matches. From germline, CDR1 is SGDLS and CDR2 YYNGEE. The CDR3 region is CASSGDRIRSYNEQFF. CDR3 DNA sequence: TGTGCCAGCAGCGGGGACAGGATTAGGTCCTACAATGAGCAGTTCTTC.

This clone came up once. J is TRBJ2-2 and V is TRBV6-6, with D hard to call. Germline CDR1 MNHNY, CDR2 SVGAGI (reference sequence). Trimming left V 7 bases short and J 1 base short, with 4 bases between. The length of the CDR3 is 12 residues. The CDR3 sequence: CASKRNTGELFF. CDR3 DNA: TGTGCCAGCAAGCGGAACACCGGGGAGCTGTTTTTT.

The CDR3 reads CSVDIGQGQEQFF. In DNA form, the CDR3 reads TGCAGCGTGGATATCGGACAGGGCCAGGAGCAGTTCTTC. The rearrangement joins TRBV29-1 to TRBJ2-1, with 8 bases fitting TRBD1. Germline V gene lookup returns CDR1 SQVTM and CDR2 ANQGSEA. The CDR3 loop spans 13 amino acids. V lost 6 bases to trimming and J lost 10 bases; unmatched junction nucleotides: 11.

The gene calls are TRBV6-6 and TRBJ2-1; D is unresolved. V dropped 2 bases and J dropped 5 bases, with 13 bases sitting between them. Germline lookup yields CDR1 MNHNY and CDR2 SVGAGI (reference sequence). There are 15 residues in the CDR3. The CDR3 DNA reads as TGTGCCAGCAGTTACACTCAGGTTAACCACAATGAGCAGTTCTTC. Protein: CASSYTQVNHNEQFF.

The chain links TRBV28 to TRBJ1-2; D gene unclear. Germline V lookup: CDR1 MDHEN, CDR2 SYDVKM. Trimming stripped 4 bases from V and 3 bases from J, with 24 bases between. This CDR3 contains 18 residues. In DNA, the CDR3 is TGTGCCAGCAGTTCACTATACCCCCCCCAGCAACGATACTATGGCTACACCTTC. Residues: CASSSLYPPQQRYYGYTF.